Shown below are 11 T cell receptor beta chains from a single sample sequenced in a study of blood T cells in healthy people across ages. PCR was performed a second time for about 7 to 12 cycles using a sample-barcoded 5' primer and a J-beta primer mix. TCRdb called the 5' RACE reads again in MiXCR, with one record for every CDR3 protein. The sample consists of 870,000 or so distinct CDR3 sequences, around 28% of them appearing once. Sequencing was done on a sample of blood. The receptors here all came from a woman of 80 years or more in good health.

This clonotype was recorded many times. The CDR3 loop reads CASSLVPLEQYF. In DNA, the CDR3 is TGTGCCAGCAGTTTAGTCCCCCTCGAGCAGTACTTC. The J gene is TRBJ2-7, the V gene TRBV28, with no clear D. The CDR3 length is 12 residues. Trimming left V 2 bases short and J 6 bases short, with 8 bases between. Germline CDR1 MDHEN, CDR2 SYDVKM.

This clonotype was seen a few times. The chain uses TRBV18 and TRBJ2-1; TRBD2 might be the D (7 bases). The CDR3 loop spans 15 amino acids. With 2 bases removed from V and 6 bases from J, the gap between germline ends came to 14 bases. The germline V gene encodes CDR1 KGHSH and CDR2 LQKENI. DNA of the CDR3: TGTGCCAGCTCACCAGCACTGCGGGGGCGCAATGAGCAGTTCTTC. It specifies CASSPALRGRNEQFF.

This clonotype was observed a handful of times. V and J are TRBV6-5 and TRBJ2-2; D is possibly TRBD1 (5 bases). CDR3 length equals 14 residues. Germline-derived CDR1 and CDR2 are MNHEY and SVGAGI. With 0 bases removed from V and 6 bases from J, the gap between germline ends came to 8 bases. The CDR3 sequence: CASSYSKGSGELFF. For the CDR3, the DNA is TGTGCCAGCAGTTACTCTAAGGGGTCCGGGGAGCTGTTTTTT.

This clonotype appeared many times. This chain uses TRBV24-1 with TRBJ2-5; 11 nucleotides agree with TRBD2. The germline gives CDR1 KGHDR, CDR2 SFDVKD. V lost 4 bases, J lost 6 bases, and 15 bases stayed unmatched. The CDR3 is 18 residues long. CDR3 sequence: CATSDTTSGDRGMQTQYF. The CDR3 nucleotides are TGTGCCACCAGTGACACGACTAGCGGGGATAGGGGAATGCAGACCCAGTACTTC.

In this sample, this clonotype turned up many times. The chain uses TRBV5-1 and TRBJ1-2, with 10 nucleotides matching TRBD1. Germline CDR1 is SGHRS and CDR2 is YFSETQ. V lost 6 bases and J lost 9; bases outside the gene matches: 5. The CDR3 runs 12 residues. CDR3 sequence (DNA): TGCGCCAGCACCGGGACAGGGGCGAGCTACACCTTC. It specifies CASTGTGASYTF.

The CDR3 region has the DNA TGTGCCAGCTCACCCTACAATCAGCCCCAGCATTTT. Its translation is CASSPYNQPQHF. The chain is built from TRBV18 and TRBJ1-5, with D uncertain. CDR1 and CDR2 (germline): KGHSH, LQKENI. The V end lost 3 bases, the J end lost 3 bases, and 3 bases lay between the germline ends. CDR3 length: 12 amino acids.

This clonotype has more than one count but fewer than ten. The V call is TRBV7-2, the J call TRBJ1-4; D remains ambiguous. CDR1 SGHTA and CDR2 FQGNSA come from the germline V gene. The CDR3 is 14 amino acids. The ends were cut back, 0 bases at V and 8 bases at J, with 10 bases in the middle. CDR3 bases: TGTGCCAGCAGCTTAGCTGGATTCCGGGAAAAACTGTTTTTT. Protein product: CASSLAGFREKLFF. Based on the CDR3 plus reference TRBV7-2 and TRBJ1-4, the full variable domain is GAGVSQSPSNKVTEKGKDVELRCDPISGHTALYWYRQSLGQGLEFLIYFQGNSAPDKSGLPSDRFSAERTGGSVSTLTIQRTQQEDSAVYLCASSLAGFREKLFFGSGTQLSVL.

This chain links TRBV6-6 with TRBJ2-1; tentatively, D is TRBD2 (6 bases). V lost 6 bases to trimming and J lost 4 bases, with 16 bases between them. Germline CDR1 reads MNHNY; CDR2 reads SVGAGI (reference sequence). This CDR3 region has 15 residues. CDR3: CASSPRRRVYNEQFF. CDR3 nucleotides: TGTGCCAGCAGCCCTCGGCGGAGGGTTTACAATGAGCAGTTCTTC.

This clonotype turned up a few times. The chain carries TRBV28 and TRBJ1-1; D call uncertain. Trimming shortened V by 4 bases and J by 1 base, and 4 bases separated the two germline ends. This CDR3 is built from 12 residues. The germline V gene has CDR1 MDHEN and CDR2 SYDVKM. The CDR3 DNA reads TGTGCCAGCAGTTCAAGGAACACTGAAGCTTTCTTT. Protein sequence: CASSSRNTEAFF.

The sample holds many counts of this clonotype. The chain couples TRBV7-2 to TRBJ2-1; tentatively, D is TRBD1 (6 bases). The CDR3 is made up of 15 amino acids. Trimming removed 6 bases at V and 1 base at J, with 13 bases between. Germline V gene data show CDR1 as SGHTA and CDR2 as FQGNSA. For the CDR3, the DNA is TGTGCCAGCAGTGCCACAGGGACGTCCTACAATGAGCAGTTCTTC. Translating it yields CASSATGTSYNEQFF.

This chain links TRBV6-1 with TRBJ1-4; D is perhaps TRBD1 (6 bases). Germline V gene lookup returns CDR1 MNHNS and CDR2 SASEGT. The CDR3 runs 15 residues. Between the trimmed V and J ends, which lost 0 bases and 6 bases, there was a span of 11 bases. CDR3 DNA sequence: TGTGCCAGCAGTGAAGCGGGGGCGCGGGATGAAAAACTGTTTTTT. It codes for CASSEAGARDEKLFF.